A single sample is the source of the 29 T cell receptor beta chains below, sequenced in a study of cytomegalovirus exposure and HLA in healthy donors. Repertoires were generated with immunoSEQ multiplex PCR, while TCRdb's copy carries only in-frame clones and drops some. The sample has around 140,000 clones, more than 75% seen once. The sequenced sample consisted of PBMCs. These receptors all stem from a man aged 18 to 30 in good health and CMV-seropositive.

The chain carries TRBV10-3 and TRBJ2-7; D perhaps matches TRBD1 (7 bases). The V gene's germline CDR1 is ENHRY and CDR2 SYGVKD. Deletions cut 9 bases from V and 0 bases from J, with 15 bases between. The CDR3 covers 14 residues. The chain's CDR3 is CAMGGTANSYEQYF. The CDR3 nucleotides are TGTGCCATGGGCGGGACAGCAAACTCCTACGAGCAGTACTTC.

This clone was seen once. The chain carries TRBV10-1 and TRBJ2-7, with 7 bases aligning to TRBD2. J lost 4 bases, V lost 5 bases, and 8 bases had no gene match. The CDR3 consists of 14 residues. From germline, CDR1 is WNHNN and CDR2 SYGVQD (reference sequence). CDR3 loop: CASSSQTSLYEQYF. CDR3 bases: TGCGCCAGCAGTTCCCAGACTAGCCTGTACGAGCAGTACTTC.

The V gene is TRBV19, the J gene TRBJ1-1; unclear D gene. Germline lookup yields CDR1 LNHDA and CDR2 SQIVND (reference sequence). The V gene lost 1 base and the J gene lost 5 bases, with 17 bases spanning the gap. This CDR3 region has 16 residues. CDR3 loop: CASSIGSSGWGTEAFF. The CDR3 nucleotides read TGTGCCAGTAGTATAGGATCTTCGGGGTGGGGAACTGAAGCTTTCTTT.

This chain connects TRBV7-6 to TRBJ2-3; D perhaps matches TRBD2 (6 bases). The ends were cut back, 6 bases at V and 3 bases at J, with 13 bases in the middle. The CDR3 contains 14 residues. The germline V gene encodes CDR1 SGHVS and CDR2 FNYEAQ. CDR3 in amino acids: CASSPGTATDTQYF. In DNA form, the CDR3 reads TGTGCCAGCAGTCCAGGGACTGCTACAGATACGCAGTATTTT.

J is TRBJ1-1 and V is TRBV18; 9 bases align to TRBD1. This CDR3 contains 12 residues. V shed 5 bases and J 7 bases; nucleotides not matched to a gene: 2. Germline CDR1 reads KGHSH; CDR2 reads LQKENI. The CDR3 DNA follows: TGTGCCAGCTCAAGGACAGGGGTTGAAGCTTTCTTT. The encoded protein is CASSRTGVEAFF.

The V call is TRBV5-1, the J call TRBJ2-2; 8 nucleotides line up with TRBD2. The V gene end was trimmed by 0 bases and the J gene end by 3 bases; junction bases not matched to a gene: 7. CDR1 SGHRS and CDR2 YFSETQ come from the germline V gene. This CDR3 comprises 17 residues. This CDR3 reads CASSLAVAGLYTGELFF. The CDR3 DNA is TGCGCCAGCAGCTTGGCCGTAGCGGGGCTATACACCGGGGAGCTGTTTTTT.

By share of the sample, this clone is medium-sized. The chain combines TRBV2 with TRBJ1-2; unclear D gene. Germline assignment: CDR1 SNHLY and CDR2 FYNNEI. The CDR3 is 12 residues long. Trimming left V 6 bases short and J 6 bases short, with 11 bases between. In nucleotides, the CDR3 is TGTGCCAGCAGAGCTGTTCCCAATGGCTACACCTTC. Protein: CASRAVPNGYTF.

V is TRBV19 and J is TRBJ1-2; D may be TRBD1 (5 bases). Trimming removed 6 bases from V and 5 bases from J, with 13 bases in between. The germline gives CDR1 LNHDA, CDR2 SQIVND (reference sequence). The CDR3 consists of 13 residues. CDR3 residues: CASSYDRKYGYTF. In nucleotides, the CDR3 is TGTGCCAGTAGCTACGACAGAAAATATGGCTACACCTTC.

V usage is TRBV29-1 and J usage is TRBJ1-2, with D uncertain. The CDR3 covers 12 residues. Trimming took 7 bases from V and 8 from J, leaving 17 bases between them. Germline V gene data show CDR1 as SQVTM and CDR2 as ANQGSEA. CDR3 DNA: TGCAGCGCTCCCAGCTCAGGATACGGCTACACCTTC. It specifies CSAPSSGYGYTF.

The chain links TRBV2 to TRBJ1-2; D ambiguous. CDR1 is SNHLY and CDR2 is FYNNEI in the germline V gene. V lost 3 bases and J 4 bases, leaving 9 bases between the germline ends. This CDR3 is built from 13 residues. The DNA of the CDR3 is TGTGCCAGCAGTGATGGGCCTCTCTATGGCTACACCTTC. Translating it yields CASSDGPLYGYTF.

The rearrangement joins TRBV6-1 to TRBJ2-7; 10 nucleotides match TRBD1. The V gene's germline CDR1 is MNHNS and CDR2 SASEGT. The CDR3 has 14 residues. V shed 3 bases and J 2 bases; nucleotides not matched to a gene: 1. The CDR3 nucleotides are TGTGCCAGCAGTGAGGGGACAGGGGCCTACGAGCAGTACTTC. Protein product: CASSEGTGAYEQYF.

The chain couples TRBV30 to TRBJ2-3, with 8 bases that match TRBD2. The CDR3 sequence is 15 residues long. The junction had 6 bases not matched to a gene; V was cut back by 0 bases and J by 4 bases. Germline lookup yields CDR1 GTSNPN and CDR2 SVGIG (reference sequence). CDR3 amino acids: CAWSVGGRPPDTQYF. In nucleotides, the CDR3 is TGTGCCTGGAGTGTTGGCGGGAGGCCCCCAGATACGCAGTATTTT. Full variable domain (missing parts from reference TRBV30 and TRBJ2-3): SQTIHQWPATLVQPVGSPLSLECTVEGTSNPNLYWYRQAAGRGLQLLFYSVGIGQISSEVPQNLSASRPQDRQFILSSKKLLLSDSGFYLCAWSVGGRPPDTQYFGPGTRLTVL.

This rearrangement joins TRBV6-5 to TRBJ1-2; TRBD1 might be the D (5 bases). Trimming removed 4 bases at V and 7 bases at J, with 19 bases between. This CDR3 is built from 15 residues. Germline CDR1 MNHEY, CDR2 SVGAGI. CDR3 residues: CASSSSRQTPSGYTF. CDR3 sequence (DNA): TGTGCCAGCAGTTCCTCAAGACAGACGCCCTCTGGCTACACCTTC.

The gene calls are TRBV6-1 and TRBJ2-7; 9 bases align to TRBD2. This CDR3 has 14 residues. After removal of 4 bases from V and 2 bases from J, the junction contained 3 bases not matched to a gene. From germline, CDR1 is MNHNS and CDR2 SASEGT. The DNA for the CDR3 is TGTGCCAGCAGTGCTAGCGGGAAAACCTACGAGCAGTACTTC. Its translation: CASSASGKTYEQYF.

The chain couples TRBV7-2 to TRBJ1-5; 7 bases map to TRBD1. V gave up 4 bases and J gave up 4 bases; unmatched junction bases: 4. The CDR3 contains 14 residues. Germline CDR1 and CDR2: SGHTA and FQGNSA. The CDR3 sequence is CASSWDSRNQPQHF. CDR3 DNA sequence: TGTGCCAGCAGCTGGGACAGCAGAAATCAGCCCCAGCATTTT.

The CDR3 sequence is CASSSPRDRGHEQYF. The CDR3 DNA reads as TGTGCCAGCAGCTCGCCCCGGGACAGGGGCCACGAGCAGTACTTC. The chain links TRBV7-9 to TRBJ2-7, with TRBD1 matching 10 bases. V dropped 4 bases and J dropped 5; count of bases not matched to a gene: 8. There are 15 residues in the CDR3. The germline V gene has CDR1 SEHNR and CDR2 FQNEAQ (reference sequence).

This rearrangement joins TRBV5-1 to TRBJ2-3, with 9 bases that match TRBD2. Germline V gene sequence: CDR1 SGHRS, CDR2 YFSETQ. V lost 0 bases, J lost 4 bases, and 3 bases stayed unmatched. This CDR3 is 15 amino acids long. The CDR3 DNA sequence: TGCGCCAGCAGCTTGGGCGGGGGGGCCTCAGATACGCAGTATTTT. Its translation is CASSLGGGASDTQYF.

V usage is TRBV9 and J usage is TRBJ2-1, with TRBD1 identical over 8 bases. The CDR3 sequence is 16 residues long. Unmatched junction bases numbered 5, after V lost 0 bases and J lost 3 bases. Germline V lookup: CDR1 SGDLS, CDR2 YYNGEE. CDR3 in amino acids: CASSVVGTGGYNEQFF. CDR3 sequence (DNA): TGTGCCAGCAGCGTAGTAGGGACAGGCGGCTACAATGAGCAGTTCTTC.

The chain links TRBV5-6 to TRBJ2-7, with D tentatively TRBD1 (5 bases). This CDR3 contains 13 residues. The V end was cut by 2 bases, the J end by 6 bases, with 12 bases between. Germline V CDR1 and CDR2: SGHDT, YYEEEE. The CDR3 DNA follows: TGTGCCAGCAGCTTTGAGACAGTGGCCGAGCAGTACTTC. Encoded protein: CASSFETVAEQYF.

V and J are TRBV5-4 and TRBJ2-3, with D perhaps matching TRBD1 (6 bases). The V gene lost 5 bases and the J gene lost 6 bases, with 19 bases spanning the gap. The CDR3 length is 15 residues. CDR1 is SGHNT, CDR2 YYREEE, per germline (reference sequence). The CDR3 sequence is CASRNREKLLDTQYF. The CDR3 nucleotides are TGTGCCAGCAGAAACAGGGAAAAACTACTCGATACGCAGTATTTT.

The rearrangement links TRBV5-6 to TRBJ2-6, with TRBD1 matching over 7 bases. The CDR3 sequence is 17 residues long. Trimming took 7 bases from V and 0 from J; bases not matched to a gene: 10. Germline V gene sequence: CDR1 SGHDT, CDR2 YYEEEE. CDR3 protein: CASSRRGGRSGANVLTF. CDR3 nucleotides: TGTGCCAGCTCCCGTCGAGGGGGCCGCTCTGGGGCCAACGTCCTGACTTTC.

The V and J genes are TRBV28 and TRBJ1-2, with 8 bases fitting TRBD1. There are 12 residues in the CDR3. Germline CDR1 reads MDHEN; CDR2 reads SYDVKM. The CDR3 is CGCTGGDYGYTF. The CDR3 DNA sequence: TGTGGGTGCACAGGGGGGGACTATGGCTACACCTTC.

This clone was seen just once. The chain is built from TRBV18 and TRBJ2-5; 8 bases are shared with TRBD2. CDR3 length equals 13 residues. J lost 5 bases, V lost 6 bases, and 5 bases had no gene match. Germline V gives CDR1 KGHSH, CDR2 LQKENI. CDR3 amino acids: CASSTGTSETQYF. The CDR3 DNA follows: TGTGCCAGCTCTACCGGGACTAGTGAGACCCAGTACTTC.

V gene TRBV11-2 combines with J gene TRBJ2-3; a weak D match, TRBD1 (6 bases). The V gene's germline CDR1 is SGHAT and CDR2 FQNNGV. The CDR3 totals 16 residues. Trimming took 6 bases from V and 2 from J, leaving 18 bases between them. CDR3 in DNA: TGTGCCAGCAGTTTGATGGGGGCAGGAAACACAGATACGCAGTATTTT. It is translated as CASSLMGAGNTDTQYF.

The genes are TRBV21-1 and TRBJ2-7; the listed D gene, TRBD2, was not tested against the DNA. TRBV21-1 is described as a pseudogene. The CDR3 sequence is 13 residues long. CDR3 protein: CASSVLAAYEQYF. The CDR3, as DNA: TGTGCCAGCAGCGTATTAGCCGCCTACGAGCAGTACTTC.

The gene calls are TRBV18 and TRBJ1-1; possible D gene TRBD1, 6 bases. The germline gives CDR1 KGHSH, CDR2 LQKENI. V was clipped by 4 bases and J by 0 bases, with 12 bases between them. CDR3 length: 15 amino acids. The DNA for the CDR3 is TGTGCCAGCTCACTGAACGGACAGATGAACACTGAAGCTTTCTTT. Translating it yields CASSLNGQMNTEAFF.

The chain recombines TRBV13 with TRBJ1-1; D is unclear. CDR1 and CDR2 (germline): PRHDT, FYEKMQ (reference sequence). The CDR3 is 12 amino acids. V was clipped by 1 base and J by 7 bases, with 7 bases between them. CDR3 in amino acids: CASSLVADEAFF. The DNA for the CDR3 is TGTGCCAGCAGCTTAGTTGCAGATGAAGCTTTCTTT.

The chain carries TRBV20-1 and TRBJ1-2; D is possibly TRBD1 (5 bases). V gave up 3 bases and J gave up 8 bases, with 10 bases separating them. Germline V gene sequence: CDR1 DFQATT, CDR2 SNEGSKA (reference sequence). This CDR3 spans 11 amino acids. The CDR3 coding sequence is TGCAGTGCTAGTTCAGGGATAGGCTACACCTTC. This translates into CSASSGIGYTF.

Of note for this clone: The same CDR3 arises from other DNA sequences in this sample as well. The rearrangement joins TRBV18 to TRBJ1-2, with TRBD1 identical over 9 bases. The germline gives CDR1 KGHSH, CDR2 LQKENI. V lost 2 bases to trimming and J lost 2 bases; unmatched junction nucleotides: 0. The CDR3 has 14 amino acids. The CDR3 DNA reads as TGTGCCAGCTCACCAGGACAGGGGAACTATGGCTACACCTTC. Residues: CASSPGQGNYGYTF.